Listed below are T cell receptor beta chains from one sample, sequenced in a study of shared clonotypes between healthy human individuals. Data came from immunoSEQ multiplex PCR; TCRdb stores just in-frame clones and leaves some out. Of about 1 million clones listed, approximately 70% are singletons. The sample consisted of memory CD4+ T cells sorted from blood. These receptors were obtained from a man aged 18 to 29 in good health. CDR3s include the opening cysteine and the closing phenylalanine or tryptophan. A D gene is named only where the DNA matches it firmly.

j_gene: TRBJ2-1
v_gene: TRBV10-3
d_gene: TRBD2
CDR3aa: CAISMTSGGSYNEQFF

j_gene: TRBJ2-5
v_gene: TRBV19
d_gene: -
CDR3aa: CATRLRGAIGETQYF

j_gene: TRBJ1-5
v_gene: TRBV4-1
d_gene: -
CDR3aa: CASSQLGQRQPQHF

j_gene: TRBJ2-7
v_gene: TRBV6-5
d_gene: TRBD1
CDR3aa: CASRPGQGDTYEQYF

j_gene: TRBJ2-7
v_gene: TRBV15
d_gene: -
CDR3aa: CATRRDTSYEQYF

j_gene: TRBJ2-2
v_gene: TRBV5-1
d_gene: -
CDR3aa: CASSLDGNTGELFF

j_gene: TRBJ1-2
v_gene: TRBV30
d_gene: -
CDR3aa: CAWSGGRGRGYTF

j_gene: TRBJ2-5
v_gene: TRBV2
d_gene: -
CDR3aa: CASKGRPTLLQETQYF

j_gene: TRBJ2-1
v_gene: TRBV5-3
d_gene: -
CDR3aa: CARSSTTGTLNPHEQFF

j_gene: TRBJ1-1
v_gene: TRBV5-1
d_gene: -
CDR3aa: CASSSGRDKMNTEAFF

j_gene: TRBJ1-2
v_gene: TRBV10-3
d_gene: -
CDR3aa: CAISPGSGTYGYTF

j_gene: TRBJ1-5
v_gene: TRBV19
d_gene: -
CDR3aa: CASSKTALSNQPQHF

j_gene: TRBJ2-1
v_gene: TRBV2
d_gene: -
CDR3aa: CASTLHPGLLNEQFF

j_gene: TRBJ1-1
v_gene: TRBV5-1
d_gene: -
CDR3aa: CASSLQPVGGTEAFF

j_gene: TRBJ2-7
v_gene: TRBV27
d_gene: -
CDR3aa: CASSRGNLYEQYF

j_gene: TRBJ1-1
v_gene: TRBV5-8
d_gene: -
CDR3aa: CASSLAGNMNTEAFF

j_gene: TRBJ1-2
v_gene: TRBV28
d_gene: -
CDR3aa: CASSLLFSSDSGSYGYTF

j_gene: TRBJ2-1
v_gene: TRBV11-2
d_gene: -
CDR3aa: CASSSAKLATNNEQFF

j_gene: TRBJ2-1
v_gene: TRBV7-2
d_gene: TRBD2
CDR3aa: CASSKALTSGSSYNEQFF

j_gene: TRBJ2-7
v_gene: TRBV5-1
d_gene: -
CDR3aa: CASSLTSSYEQYF

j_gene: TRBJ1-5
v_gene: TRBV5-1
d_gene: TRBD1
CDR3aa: CASRTGTGAHQPQHF

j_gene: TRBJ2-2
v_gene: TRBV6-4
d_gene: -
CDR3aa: CASSPHPGSNTGELFF

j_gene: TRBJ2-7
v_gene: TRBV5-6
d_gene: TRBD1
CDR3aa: CASSSDRAWEQYF

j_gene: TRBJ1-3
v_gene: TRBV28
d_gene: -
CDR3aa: CASFSPGRDGNTIYF

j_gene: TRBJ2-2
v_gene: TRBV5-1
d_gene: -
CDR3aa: CASSGSGHEELFF

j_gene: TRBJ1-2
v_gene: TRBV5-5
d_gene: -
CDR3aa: CASSLAVNSGYTF

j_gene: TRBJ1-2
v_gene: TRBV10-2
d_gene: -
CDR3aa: CASSLGGTNYGYTF